Listed here is a single T cell receptor beta chain. Other DNA variants within this sample encode the same CDR3. This sample is drawn from a study of blood T cell repertoires in COVID-19. Overall study: The study drew acute and convalescent COVID-19 samples from the United States, Italy and Spain. Sources were T cells, B-cell-depleted T cells, or PBMCs; the material itself was cDNA or gDNA.

Assay: immunoSEQ multiplex PCR; the TCRdb copy retains only in-frame clones and omits some. The sample has about 52,000 clones; approximately 83% are singletons. J was trimmed by 8 bases and V by 2 bases; bases with no gene match: 2. The CDR3 extends over 13 amino acids. The germline V gene has CDR1 SGHRS and CDR2 YFSETQ. The clonotype was recovered from a man aged 80 or over with COVID-19, enrolled during active disease. The sequenced material came from peripheral blood. The genes are TRBV5-1 and TRBJ2-2; 8 bases align to TRBD1. The CDR3 protein is CASSLGQGGELFF. CDR3 bases: TGCGCCAGCAGCTTAGGACAGGGTGGGGAGCTGTTTTTT.